The 32 T cell receptor beta chains reported below all come from one sample, sequenced in a study of blood T cell repertoires in COVID-19. Assay: immunoSEQ multiplex PCR; the TCRdb copy retains only in-frame clones and omits some. The data contain some 250,000 clones, about 68% of them singletons. Sample: peripheral blood. Receptor source: an elderly woman with acute or convalescent COVID-19.

J is TRBJ2-3 and V is TRBV5-1, with 7 bases lining up with TRBD2. The junction had 12 bases not matched to a gene; V was cut back by 3 bases and J by 2 bases. The germline V gene encodes CDR1 SGHRS and CDR2 YFSETQ. CDR3 length: 17 amino acids. The CDR3 DNA is TGCGCCAGCAGCTCCTCGTTTATAAGCGGGGACACAGATACGCAGTATTTT. Residues: CASSSSFISGDTDTQYF.

The rearrangement joins TRBV7-9 to TRBJ2-6, with TRBD2 identical over 10 bases. CDR1 is SEHNR and CDR2 is FQNEAQ in the germline V gene (reference sequence). This CDR3 is built from 18 residues. V trimming: 2 bases; J trimming: 0 bases; junction bases outside the gene matches: 4. CDR3 region: CASSLLAGAGSGANVLTF. DNA for the CDR3: TGTGCCAGCAGCTTACTAGCGGGGGCAGGCTCTGGGGCCAACGTCCTGACTTTC.

The V call is TRBV2, the J call TRBJ1-1; perhaps TRBD1 as D (6 bases). The V end lost 3 bases, the J end lost 4 bases, and 12 bases lay between the germline ends. The CDR3 consists of 14 residues. Per the germline V gene, CDR1 is SNHLY and CDR2 is FYNNEI. The CDR3 sequence is CASSDRGWSTEAFF. DNA of the CDR3: TGTGCCAGCAGTGACAGGGGATGGAGCACTGAAGCTTTCTTT.

V is TRBV3-1 (or the pseudogene TRBV3-2) and J is TRBJ2-1; the D gene is possibly TRBD2 (7 bases). CDR1 is LGHDT and CDR2 is YNNKEL in the germline V gene (reference sequence). This CDR3 is built from 16 residues. Deletions cut 7 bases from V and 9 bases from J, with 25 bases between. The CDR3 sequence: CASTTRGGRQLTEQFF. The CDR3 bases are TGTGCCAGCACTACTAGGGGGGGACGCCAGCTCACTGAGCAGTTCTTC.

This clone was counted once. The chain uses TRBV6-5 and TRBJ1-1; D possibly corresponds to TRBD1 (5 bases). The CDR3 is made up of 15 amino acids. CDR1 and CDR2 from the germline V gene are MNHEY and SVGAGI. Trimming shortened V by 6 bases and J by 4 bases, and 18 bases separated the two germline ends. CDR3 sequence (DNA): TGTGCCAGCAGCCCAAGACAGCTCTGGAGCACTGAAGCTTTCTTT. It codes for CASSPRQLWSTEAFF.

This sequence joins TRBV6-1 and TRBJ1-3, with D possibly being TRBD1 (5 bases). With 2 bases removed from V and 0 bases from J, the gap between germline ends came to 17 bases. The CDR3 totals 18 residues. CDR1 MNHNS and CDR2 SASEGT come from the germline V gene. The CDR3 is CASSEPRTRRYSGNTIYF. CDR3 sequence (DNA): TGTGCCAGCAGTGAACCTCGGACACGCCGATACTCTGGAAACACCATATATTTT.

This clone was seen a single time. The chain joins TRBV15 to TRBJ1-1; a weak D match, TRBD1 (6 bases). CDR1 and CDR2 (germline): LNHNV, YYDKDF (reference sequence). V was shortened by 11 bases and J by 2 bases, with 18 bases between the two germline ends. CDR3 length: 14 residues. The DNA of the CDR3 is TGTGCCGCGGCCCTAGGGGGAACAAACACTGAAGCTTTCTTT. Translation: CAAALGGTNTEAFF.

The chain employs TRBV6-1 and TRBJ1-4; 8 bases fit TRBD1. The CDR3 runs 13 residues. The J segment lost 11 bases and the V segment lost 0 bases, leaving 2 bases of the junction unmatched. Per the germline V gene, CDR1 is MNHNS and CDR2 is SASEGT. CDR3 region: CASSEAWTGKLFF. DNA for the CDR3: TGTGCCAGCAGTGAAGCCTGGACAGGGAAACTGTTTTTT.

The chain employs TRBV5-1 and TRBJ1-4; 9 positions match TRBD1. There are 15 residues in the CDR3. Germline V lookup: CDR1 SGHRS, CDR2 YFSETQ. With V trimmed by 4 bases and J by 8 bases, 9 bases remained unmatched. The CDR3 DNA sequence: TGCGCCAGCAGCATTACGACAGGGGGTAGGGAAAAACTGTTTTTT. The encoded protein is CASSITTGGREKLFF.

The chain has TRBV11-2 and TRBJ2-3; 8 bases fit TRBD2. The CDR3 length is 15 residues. Germline V gives CDR1 SGHAT, CDR2 FQNNGV. V dropped 6 bases and J dropped 1; count of bases not matched to a gene: 6. The CDR3 bases are TGTGCCAGCAGGCAGCGGGGGCTGGGCACAGATACGCAGTATTTT. Amino acids: CASRQRGLGTDTQYF.

The chain links TRBV9 to TRBJ1-2; D gene uncertain. Trimming cost V 5 bases and J 3 bases, with 14 bases left between them. Germline CDR1 SGDLS, CDR2 YYNGEE. CDR3 length equals 14 residues. The CDR3: CASSPIDIDYGYTF. In nucleotides, the CDR3 is TGTGCCAGCAGTCCAATAGACATCGACTATGGCTACACCTTC.

A word on this clone: Other DNA sequences of this sample code for an identical CDR3. The chain links TRBV6-5 to TRBJ1-6, with 8 bases that match TRBD1. The CDR3 consists of 16 residues. In germline, CDR1 is MNHEY, CDR2 SVGAGI. The V gene end was trimmed by 4 bases and the J gene end by 0 bases; junction bases not matched to a gene: 2. CDR3 sequence: CASSSDRGSYNSPLHF. The CDR3 DNA sequence: TGTGCCAGCAGTTCCGACAGGGGCTCCTATAATTCACCCCTCCACTTT.

This clone was counted only a few times. The rearrangement joins TRBV3-1 (or the pseudogene TRBV3-2) to TRBJ1-6; D is uncertain. The CDR3 consists of 13 residues. Germline V gives CDR1 LGHDT, CDR2 YNNKEL (reference sequence). The V gene lost 8 bases and the J gene lost 7 bases, with 12 bases spanning the gap. The CDR3 protein is CASGETLNSPLHF. For the CDR3, the DNA is TGTGCCAGCGGGGAGACCTTGAATTCACCCCTCCACTTT.

This rearrangement joins TRBV27 to TRBJ2-5; 7 bases are shared with TRBD1. The CDR3 extends over 14 amino acids. Germline CDR1 MNHEY, CDR2 SMNVEV (reference sequence). J lost 5 bases, V lost 5 bases, and 8 bases had no gene match. In DNA form, the CDR3 reads TGTGCCAGCAGTAAACAGGGGTCCTTGGAGACCCAGTACTTC. Protein sequence: CASSKQGSLETQYF.

This clone has just a few counts. The CDR3 reads CASSRVSGDTEAFF. DNA for the CDR3: TGTGCCAGCAGTCGAGTCTCAGGGGACACTGAAGCTTTCTTT. The V gene is TRBV5-4, the J gene TRBJ1-1, with a weak D call TRBD1 (6 bases). Germline V lookup: CDR1 SGHNT, CDR2 YYREEE (reference sequence). The CDR3 covers 14 residues. V shed 5 bases and J shed 3 bases, with 14 bases lying between them.

The chain couples TRBV5-1 to TRBJ1-4; 7 bases match TRBD1. Unmatched junction bases numbered 12, after V lost 0 bases and J lost 7 bases. Germline CDR1 reads SGHRS; CDR2 reads YFSETQ. The CDR3 is 17 amino acids. The DNA of the CDR3 is TGCGCCAGCAGCTTGGAGGGGGCAGGCGAGTATGGTGAAAAACTGTTTTTT. This sequence encodes CASSLEGAGEYGEKLFF.

This sequence joins TRBV3-1 (or the pseudogene TRBV3-2) and TRBJ2-5; D is unresolved. Germline CDR1 reads LGHDT; CDR2 reads YNNKEL (reference sequence). CDR3 size: 15 residues. V dropped 0 bases and J dropped 0 bases, with 8 bases sitting between them. In nucleotides, the CDR3 is TGTGCCAGCAGCCAAGATCGCCCAGACCAAGAGACCCAGTACTTC. Its translation is CASSQDRPDQETQYF.

This clone was detected many times. The V and J genes are TRBV9 and TRBJ2-1, with 11 bases aligning to TRBD2. Germline V lookup: CDR1 SGDLS, CDR2 YYNGEE. This CDR3 region has 16 residues. With V trimmed by 3 bases and J by 9 bases, 11 bases remained unmatched. Here the CDR3 DNA reads TGTGCCAGCAGCGGCCGTCTAGCGGGAGGTTTCACTGAGCAGTTCTTC. Translation gives CASSGRLAGGFTEQFF. Supplemented by reference TRBV9 and TRBJ2-1, the full variable domain reads DSGVTQTPKHLITATGQRVTLRCSPRSGDLSVYWYQQSLDQGLQFLIQYYNGEERAKGNILERFSAQQFPDLHSELNLSSLELGDSALYFCASSGRLAGGFTEQFFGPGTRLTVL.

This clone is a singleton in its sample. The chain is built from TRBV11-3 and TRBJ2-7, with D possibly being TRBD2 (5 bases). Trimming removed 4 bases from V and 6 bases from J, with 13 bases in between. The germline CDR1 and CDR2 sequences are SGHNT and YENEEA. CDR3 length: 13 amino acids. The CDR3: CASSYGLAGEQYF. The CDR3 coding sequence is TGTGCCAGCAGCTACGGACTGGCTGGCGAGCAGTACTTC.

The chain has TRBV2 and TRBJ1-4, with 12 bases lining up with TRBD1. Germline V gene data show CDR1 as SNHLY and CDR2 as FYNNEI. The CDR3 spans 15 residues. V shed 10 bases and J 4 bases; nucleotides not matched to a gene: 7. The chain's CDR3 is CATRDRGLSNEKLFF. In nucleotides, the CDR3 is TGTGCCACCCGGGACAGGGGGCTCAGTAATGAAAAACTGTTTTTT.

In DNA form, the CDR3 reads TGCGCCAGCAGCTTGGGGCAGATCTCTGGAAACACCATATATTTT. It encodes CASSLGQISGNTIYF. The chain uses TRBV5-1 and TRBJ1-3; D is undetermined. V lost 0 bases to trimming and J lost 0 bases, with 7 bases between them. Germline V lookup: CDR1 SGHRS, CDR2 YFSETQ. This CDR3 spans 15 amino acids. Supplemented by reference TRBV5-1 and TRBJ1-3, the full variable domain reads KAGVTQTPRYLIKTRGQQVTLSCSPISGHRSVSWYQQTPGQGLQFLFEYFSETQRNKGNFPGRFSGRQFSNSRSEMNVSTLELGDSALYLCASSLGQISGNTIYFGEGSWLTVV.

This rearrangement joins TRBV7-9 to TRBJ1-6; tentative D call: TRBD1 (6 bases). V was clipped by 7 bases and J by 7 bases, with 20 bases between them. There are 16 residues in the CDR3. Germline values: CDR1 SEHNR, CDR2 FQNEAQ (reference sequence). The CDR3 loop reads CASTPGGLSQNSPLHF. CDR3 DNA sequence: TGTGCCAGCACCCCGGGGGGGCTTAGCCAGAATTCACCCCTCCACTTT.

The chain combines TRBV6-6 with TRBJ1-5; D is unresolved. This CDR3 has 14 amino acids. Germline CDR1 reads MNHNY; CDR2 reads SVGAGI (reference sequence). V lost 5 bases and J 1 base, leaving 9 bases between the germline ends. In DNA form, the CDR3 reads TGTGCCAGCAGTGCCCTCGGGAGCAATCAGCCCCAGCATTTT. Translated, it gives CASSALGSNQPQHF.

The chain has TRBV5-1 and TRBJ1-2, with D tentatively TRBD1 (6 bases). The V end was cut by 3 bases, the J end by 4 bases, with 13 bases between. CDR3 length: 14 amino acids. In germline, CDR1 is SGHRS, CDR2 YFSETQ. This chain's CDR3 is CASSYTGSGYGYTF. DNA for the CDR3: TGCGCCAGCAGCTATACAGGGAGCGGCTATGGCTACACCTTC.

The chain uses TRBV6-1 and TRBJ1-5, with 8 bases matching TRBD1. With 6 bases clipped from V and 6 bases from J, the junction kept 4 bases outside the gene matches. This CDR3 region has 13 residues. The germline V gene has CDR1 MNHNS and CDR2 SASEGT. The CDR3 spells CASSGQGSQPQHF. As DNA, the CDR3 is TGTGCCAGCAGCGGACAGGGTAGTCAGCCCCAGCATTTT.

The gene calls are TRBV10-2 and TRBJ2-1, with 8 bases lining up with TRBD2. CDR1 and CDR2 from the germline V gene are WSHSY and SAAADI. J gave up 6 bases and V 10 bases, and 11 bases lay outside the gene matches. CDR3 length: 14 amino acids. Here the CDR3 DNA reads TGCGCCACCGAAGAAGCGGGAGTCGGCAATGAGCAGTTCTTC. Encoded protein: CATEEAGVGNEQFF.

This chain uses TRBV4-1 with TRBJ1-1; 8 bases align to TRBD1. V was clipped by 6 bases and J by 6 bases; unmatched bases: 9. The length of the CDR3 is 14 residues. In germline, CDR1 is MGHRA, CDR2 YSYEKL. The CDR3 is CASRRAGGSPEAFF. The CDR3 nucleotides read TGCGCCAGCAGGCGGGCAGGGGGCAGTCCTGAAGCTTTCTTT.

The chain carries TRBV5-1 and TRBJ1-1; TRBD1 might be the D (6 bases). The V end was cut by 0 bases, the J end by 0 bases, with 12 bases between. This CDR3 is built from 16 residues. The germline CDR1 and CDR2 sequences are SGHRS and YFSETQ. The CDR3: CASSLGTGTLNTEAFF. As DNA, the CDR3 is TGCGCCAGCAGCTTGGGCACAGGGACCTTGAACACTGAAGCTTTCTTT.

The chain employs TRBV7-9 and TRBJ1-6; the D is unclear. Germline V CDR1 and CDR2: SEHNR, FQNEAQ (reference sequence). The CDR3 sequence is 18 residues long. V was trimmed by 1 base and J by 2 bases, leaving 15 bases between them. The chain's CDR3 is CASSLVEGAGAYNSPLHF. DNA for the CDR3: TGTGCCAGCAGCTTAGTTGAAGGAGCGGGAGCCTATAATTCACCCCTCCACTTT.

The chain uses TRBV2 and TRBJ1-6, with D perhaps matching TRBD1 (6 bases). V was cut by 5 bases and J by 5 bases, with 10 bases left in between. From germline, CDR1 is SNHLY and CDR2 FYNNEI. This CDR3 contains 14 residues. As DNA, the CDR3 is TGTGCCAGCAGTCTTCAGGGGAATAATTCACCCCTCCACTTT. Protein product: CASSLQGNNSPLHF.

This chain uses TRBV28 with TRBJ1-1, with no clear D. Germline CDR1 MDHEN, CDR2 SYDVKM. The CDR3 runs to 14 residues. The V and J ends lost 8 bases and 0 bases respectively, with 13 bases between them. The CDR3 loop reads CASGSGQMNTEAFF. CDR3 DNA: TGTGCCAGCGGTAGCGGCCAAATGAACACTGAAGCTTTCTTT.

CDR3 coding DNA: TGTGCCAGCAGCTTTGGGGGGACCGCCCCTTCTAATGAAAAACTGTTTTTT. Protein: CASSFGGTAPSNEKLFF. V gene TRBV5-5 combines with J gene TRBJ1-4, with D tentatively TRBD1 (5 bases). The CDR3 is made up of 17 amino acids. Per the germline V gene, CDR1 is SGHKS and CDR2 is YYEKEE (reference sequence). Between the trimmed V and J ends, which lost 2 bases and 3 bases, there was a span of 17 bases.